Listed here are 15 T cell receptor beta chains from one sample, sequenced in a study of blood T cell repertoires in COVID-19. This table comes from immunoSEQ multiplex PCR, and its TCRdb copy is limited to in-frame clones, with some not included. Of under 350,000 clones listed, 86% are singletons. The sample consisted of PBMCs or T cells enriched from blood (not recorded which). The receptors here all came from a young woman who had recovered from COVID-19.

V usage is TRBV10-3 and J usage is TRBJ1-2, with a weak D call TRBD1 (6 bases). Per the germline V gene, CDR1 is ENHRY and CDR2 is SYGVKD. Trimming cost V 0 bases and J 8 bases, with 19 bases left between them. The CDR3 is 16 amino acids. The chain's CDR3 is CAISESQGSQLWGYTF. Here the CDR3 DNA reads TGTGCCATCAGTGAGTCCCAGGGGTCTCAACTATGGGGCTACACCTTC.

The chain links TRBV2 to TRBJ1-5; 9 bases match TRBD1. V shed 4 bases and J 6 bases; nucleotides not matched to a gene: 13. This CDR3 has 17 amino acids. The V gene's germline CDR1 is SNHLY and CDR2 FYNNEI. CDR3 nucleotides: TGTGCCAGCAGTGCAAATGCACAGGGGGCGCCCGGTCAGCCCCAGCATTTT. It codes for CASSANAQGAPGQPQHF.

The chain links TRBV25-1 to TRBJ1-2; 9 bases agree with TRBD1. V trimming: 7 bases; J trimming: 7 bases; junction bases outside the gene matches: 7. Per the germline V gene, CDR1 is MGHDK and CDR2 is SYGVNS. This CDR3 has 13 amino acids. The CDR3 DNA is TGTGCCAGCACCGAGGGACAGGGATCTGGCTACACCTTC. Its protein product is CASTEGQGSGYTF.

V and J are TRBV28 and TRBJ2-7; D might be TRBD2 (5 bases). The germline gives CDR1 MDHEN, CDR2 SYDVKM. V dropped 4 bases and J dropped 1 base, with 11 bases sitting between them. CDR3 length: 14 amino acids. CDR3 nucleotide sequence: TGTGCCAGCAGTTCACCGGGGTTTTCCTACGAGCAGTACTTC. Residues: CASSSPGFSYEQYF.

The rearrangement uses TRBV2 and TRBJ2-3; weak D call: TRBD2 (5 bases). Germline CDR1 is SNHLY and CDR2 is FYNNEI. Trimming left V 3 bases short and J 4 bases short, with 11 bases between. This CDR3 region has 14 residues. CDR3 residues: CASSDRGWPDTQYF. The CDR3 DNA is TGTGCCAGCAGTGATCGGGGATGGCCAGATACGCAGTATTTT.

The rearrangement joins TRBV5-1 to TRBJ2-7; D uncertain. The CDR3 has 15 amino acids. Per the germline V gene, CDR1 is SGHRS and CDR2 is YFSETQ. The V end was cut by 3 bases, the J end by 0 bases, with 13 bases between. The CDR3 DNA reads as TGCGCCAGCAGCTCCCACTTGAGAGGCTCCTACGAGCAGTACTTC. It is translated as CASSSHLRGSYEQYF. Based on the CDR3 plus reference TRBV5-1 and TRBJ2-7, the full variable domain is KAGVTQTPRYLIKTRGQQVTLSCSPISGHRSVSWYQQTPGQGLQFLFEYFSETQRNKGNFPGRFSGRQFSNSRSEMNVSTLELGDSALYLCASSSHLRGSYEQYFGPGTRLTVT.

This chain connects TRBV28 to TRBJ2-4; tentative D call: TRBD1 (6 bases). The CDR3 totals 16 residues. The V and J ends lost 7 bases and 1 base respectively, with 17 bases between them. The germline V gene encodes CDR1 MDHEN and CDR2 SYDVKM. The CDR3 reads CASTSSGAWAKNIQYF. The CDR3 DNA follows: TGTGCCAGCACTTCGTCAGGGGCGTGGGCCAAAAACATTCAGTACTTC.

The CDR3 sequence is CASSLGRSGNQPQHF. CDR3 sequence (DNA): TGTGCCAGCAGCTTGGGGAGGAGTGGCAATCAGCCCCAGCATTTT. The V and J genes are TRBV7-6 and TRBJ1-5; D is unclear. CDR1 is SGHVS, CDR2 FNYEAQ, per germline. There are 15 residues in the CDR3. Trimming took 3 bases from V and 2 from J, leaving 11 bases between them.

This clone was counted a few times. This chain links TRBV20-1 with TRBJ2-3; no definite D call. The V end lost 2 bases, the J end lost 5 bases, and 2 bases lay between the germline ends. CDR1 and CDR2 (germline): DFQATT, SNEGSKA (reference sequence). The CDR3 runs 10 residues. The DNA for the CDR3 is TGCAGTGCTAGACTAGATACGCAGTATTTT. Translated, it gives CSARLDTQYF.

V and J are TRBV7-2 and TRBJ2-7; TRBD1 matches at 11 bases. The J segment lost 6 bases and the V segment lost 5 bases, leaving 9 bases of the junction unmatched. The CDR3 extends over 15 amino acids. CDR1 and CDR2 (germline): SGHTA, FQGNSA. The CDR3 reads CASSKTGTGGREQYF. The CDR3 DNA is TGTGCCAGCAGCAAAACCGGGACAGGGGGTCGCGAGCAGTACTTC.

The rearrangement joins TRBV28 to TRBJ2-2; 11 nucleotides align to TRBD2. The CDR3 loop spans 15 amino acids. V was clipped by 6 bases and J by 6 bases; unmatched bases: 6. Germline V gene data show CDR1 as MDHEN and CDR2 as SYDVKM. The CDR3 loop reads CASRHKGLAAGELFF. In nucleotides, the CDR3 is TGTGCCAGCAGGCATAAGGGACTAGCGGCCGGGGAGCTGTTTTTT.

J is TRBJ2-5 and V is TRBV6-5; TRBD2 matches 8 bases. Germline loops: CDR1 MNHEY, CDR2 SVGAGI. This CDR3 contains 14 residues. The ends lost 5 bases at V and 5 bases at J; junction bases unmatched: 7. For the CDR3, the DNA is TGTGCCAGCAGTCGCGGGGGGTCGAAGGAGACCCAGTACTTC. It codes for CASSRGGSKETQYF.

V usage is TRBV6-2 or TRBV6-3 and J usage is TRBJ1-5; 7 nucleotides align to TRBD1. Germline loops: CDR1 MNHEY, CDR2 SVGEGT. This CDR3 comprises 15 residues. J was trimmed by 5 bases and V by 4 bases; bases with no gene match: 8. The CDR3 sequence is CASSFAATGDQPQHF. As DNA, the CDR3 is TGTGCCAGCAGTTTCGCGGCCACAGGGGATCAGCCCCAGCATTTT.

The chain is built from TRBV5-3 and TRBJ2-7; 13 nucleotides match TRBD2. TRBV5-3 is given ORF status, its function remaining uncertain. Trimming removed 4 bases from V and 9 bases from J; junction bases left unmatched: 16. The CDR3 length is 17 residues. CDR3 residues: CARSVSSGTSGIFGQYF. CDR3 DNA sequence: TGTGCCAGAAGCGTTTCCTCCGGGACTAGCGGGATTTTCGGGCAGTACTTC.

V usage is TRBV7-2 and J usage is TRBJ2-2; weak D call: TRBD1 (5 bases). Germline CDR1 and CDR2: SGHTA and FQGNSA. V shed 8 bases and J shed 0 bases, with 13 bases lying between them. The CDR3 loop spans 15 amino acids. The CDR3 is CASGYLGANTGELFF. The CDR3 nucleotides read TGTGCCAGCGGTTACTTAGGGGCGAACACCGGGGAGCTGTTTTTT.